The T cell receptor beta chain under discussion was sequenced for a study of blood T cell dynamics during melanoma immunotherapy. General study points: Cell-free DNA CDR3 sequences most resembled the immune-effector CD8+ subset, which was also most clonal.

The CDR3 spans 15 residues. V shed 2 bases and J shed 0 bases, with 11 bases lying between them. Germline values: CDR1 MNHEY, CDR2 SVGAGI. With respect to this clone: Its antigen is unknown.

For sorted CD8+ subsets, all extracted DNA was loaded. Sequenced by immunoSEQ multiplex PCR; TCRdb stores in-frame clones only, minus some. The top ten clones hold approximately 0.19% of a sample with more than 10,000 clones, around 90% of them seen once. The time point is: week 3, after first cycle of checkpoint inhibitor. Samples come from before therapy and from week 3 after the first blockade cycle. Patients had no prior systemic cancer treatment, immunosuppressants or other active cancers. The chain uses TRBV6-5 and TRBJ2-7; weak D call: TRBD2 (5 bases). The sample consisted of effector memory CD8+ T cells from blood, taken from a patient treated with checkpoint blockade. The receptor was isolated from a human donor with melanoma. The CDR3 region has the DNA TGTGCCAGCAGTTACGGCCAGCGGAGCTCCTACGAGCAGTACTTC. Translation gives CASSYGQRSSYEQYF.